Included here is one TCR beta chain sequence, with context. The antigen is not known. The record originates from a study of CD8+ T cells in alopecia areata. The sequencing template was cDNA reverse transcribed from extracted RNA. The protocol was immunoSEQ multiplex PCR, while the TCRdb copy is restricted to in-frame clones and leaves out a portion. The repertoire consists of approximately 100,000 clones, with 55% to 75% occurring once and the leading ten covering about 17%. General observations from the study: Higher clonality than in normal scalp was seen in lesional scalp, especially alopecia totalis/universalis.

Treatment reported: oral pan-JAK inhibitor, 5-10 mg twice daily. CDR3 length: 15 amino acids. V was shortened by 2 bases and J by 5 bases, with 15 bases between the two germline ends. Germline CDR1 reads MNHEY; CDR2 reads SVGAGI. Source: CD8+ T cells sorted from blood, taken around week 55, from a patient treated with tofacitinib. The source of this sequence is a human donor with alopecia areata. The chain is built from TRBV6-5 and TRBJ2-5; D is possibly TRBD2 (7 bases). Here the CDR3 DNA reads TGTGCCAGCAGTTACATCGCGGGGGCCGGGGAGACCCAGTACTTC. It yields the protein CASSYIAGAGETQYF.